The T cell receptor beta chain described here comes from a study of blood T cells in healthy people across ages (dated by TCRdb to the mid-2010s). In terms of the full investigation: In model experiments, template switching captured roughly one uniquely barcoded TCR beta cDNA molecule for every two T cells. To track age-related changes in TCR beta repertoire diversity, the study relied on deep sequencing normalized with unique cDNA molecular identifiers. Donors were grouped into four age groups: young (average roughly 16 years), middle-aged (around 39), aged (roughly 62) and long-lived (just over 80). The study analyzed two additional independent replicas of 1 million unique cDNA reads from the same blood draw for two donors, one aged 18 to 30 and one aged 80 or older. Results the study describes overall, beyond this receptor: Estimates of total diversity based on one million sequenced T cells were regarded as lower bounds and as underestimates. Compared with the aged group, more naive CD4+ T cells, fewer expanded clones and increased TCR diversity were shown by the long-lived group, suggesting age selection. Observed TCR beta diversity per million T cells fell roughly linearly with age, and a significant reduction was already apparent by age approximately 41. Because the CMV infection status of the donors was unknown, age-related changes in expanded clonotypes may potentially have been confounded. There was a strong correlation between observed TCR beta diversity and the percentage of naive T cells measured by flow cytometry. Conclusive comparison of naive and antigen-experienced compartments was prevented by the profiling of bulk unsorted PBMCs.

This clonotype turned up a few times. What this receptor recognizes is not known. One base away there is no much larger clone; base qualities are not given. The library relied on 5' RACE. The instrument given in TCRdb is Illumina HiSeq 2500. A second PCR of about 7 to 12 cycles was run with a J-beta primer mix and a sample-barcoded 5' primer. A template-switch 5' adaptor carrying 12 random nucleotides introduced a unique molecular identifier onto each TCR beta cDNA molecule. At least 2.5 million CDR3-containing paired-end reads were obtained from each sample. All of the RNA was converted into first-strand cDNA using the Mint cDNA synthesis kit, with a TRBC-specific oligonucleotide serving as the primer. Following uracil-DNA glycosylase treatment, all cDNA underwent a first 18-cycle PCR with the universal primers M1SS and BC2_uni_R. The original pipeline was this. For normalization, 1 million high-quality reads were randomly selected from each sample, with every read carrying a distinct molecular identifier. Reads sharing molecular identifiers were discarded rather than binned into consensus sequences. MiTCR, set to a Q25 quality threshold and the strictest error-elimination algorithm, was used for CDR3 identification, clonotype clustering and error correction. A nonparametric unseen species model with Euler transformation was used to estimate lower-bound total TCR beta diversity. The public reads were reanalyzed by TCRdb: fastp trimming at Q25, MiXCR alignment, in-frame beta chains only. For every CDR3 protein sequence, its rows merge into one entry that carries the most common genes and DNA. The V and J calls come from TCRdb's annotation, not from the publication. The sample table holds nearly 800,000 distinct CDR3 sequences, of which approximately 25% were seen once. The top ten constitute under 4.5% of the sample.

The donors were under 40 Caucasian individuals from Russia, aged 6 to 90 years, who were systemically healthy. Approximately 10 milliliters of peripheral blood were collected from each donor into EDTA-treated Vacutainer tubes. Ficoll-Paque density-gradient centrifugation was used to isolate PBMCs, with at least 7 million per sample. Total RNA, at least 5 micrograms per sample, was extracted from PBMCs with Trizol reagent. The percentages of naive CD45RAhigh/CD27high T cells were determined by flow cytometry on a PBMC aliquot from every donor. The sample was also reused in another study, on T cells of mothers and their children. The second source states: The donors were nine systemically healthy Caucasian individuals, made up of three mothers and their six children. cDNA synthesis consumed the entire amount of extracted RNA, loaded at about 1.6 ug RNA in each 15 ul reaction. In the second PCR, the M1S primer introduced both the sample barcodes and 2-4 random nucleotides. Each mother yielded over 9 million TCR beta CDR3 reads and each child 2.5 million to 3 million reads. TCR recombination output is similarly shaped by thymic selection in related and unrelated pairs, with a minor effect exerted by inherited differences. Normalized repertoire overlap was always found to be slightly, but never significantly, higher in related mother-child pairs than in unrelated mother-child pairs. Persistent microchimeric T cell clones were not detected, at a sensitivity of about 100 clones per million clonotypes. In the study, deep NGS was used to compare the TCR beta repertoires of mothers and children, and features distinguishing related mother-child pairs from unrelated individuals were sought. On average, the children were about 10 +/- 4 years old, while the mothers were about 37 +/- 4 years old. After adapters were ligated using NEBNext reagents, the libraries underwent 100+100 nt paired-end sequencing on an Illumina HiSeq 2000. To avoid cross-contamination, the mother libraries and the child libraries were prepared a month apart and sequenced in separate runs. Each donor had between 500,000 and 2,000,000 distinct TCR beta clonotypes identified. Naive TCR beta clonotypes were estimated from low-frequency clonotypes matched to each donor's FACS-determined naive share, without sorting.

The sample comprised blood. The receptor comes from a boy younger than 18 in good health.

CDR3 region: CASSLTGTSASGNTIYF. The sequence in DNA is TGTGCCAGCAGCTTAACCGGGACGTCAGCCTCTGGAAACACCATATATTTT. The sequence links TRBV7-2 to TRBJ1-3; TRBD1 is a possible D gene, resting on 5 matching bases. V drops 2 bases and J drops 0 bases, leaving 14 bases in between. According to the germline V gene, CDR1 reads SGHTA and CDR2 reads FQGNSA. Including the terminal cysteine and phenylalanine, the CDR3 comprises 17 residues. Only CDR3 DNA remains: 51 bases, in frame from the first base.